Listed below are T cell receptor beta chains from one sample, sequenced in a study of vaccination effects on CD4 cells after COVID-19. Method: immunoSEQ multiplex PCR; TCRdb's copy keeps in-frame clones and lacks some. In the table there are under 80,000 clones, 60% to 75% of which are singletons. The antigens these receptors bind are not known. Here the sequenced sample was CD4+ T cells from PBMCs cultured with HCoV-229E spike peptides, taken after COVID-19 vaccination. The source of these receptors is a human donor who received a COVID-19 vaccine. CDR3s include the opening cysteine and the closing phenylalanine or tryptophan. D genes are given only for firm matches. Rows give clone size only sometimes, using once, few, many, or a class for an expanded clone.

abundance	j_gene	v_gene	d_gene	CDR3aa	CDR3nt
-	TRBJ2-5	TRBV6-2/TRBV6-3	-	CASSYLTGTQETQYF	TGTGCCAGCAGTTACTTAACCGGGACGCAAGAGACCCAGTACTTC
-	TRBJ2-2	TRBV6-6	-	CASGTTTGELFF	TGTGCCAGCGGGACCACCACCGGGGAGCTGTTTTTT
once	TRBJ1-5	TRBV7-2	-	CASSSSTPNQPQHF	TGTGCCAGCAGCTCATCTACACCCAATCAGCCCCAGCATTTT
-	TRBJ2-3	TRBV18	-	CASSLLPLRPSTDTQYF	TGTGCCAGCTCCCTCCTGCCTTTGCGGCCAAGCACAGATACGCAGTATTTT
-	TRBJ2-2	TRBV4-1	TRBD2	CASSTAVAGGPRGELFF	TGCGCCAGCAGTACCGCGGTGGCGGGGGGGCCGCGAGGGGAGCTGTTTTTT
few	TRBJ2-5	TRBV5-1	TRBD1	CASSLWTGGQETQYF	TGCGCCAGCAGCTTATGGACAGGGGGCCAAGAGACCCAGTACTTC
-	TRBJ2-4	TRBV7-9	-	CASSLGLAGIAKNIQYF	TGTGCCAGCAGCTTAGGATTGGCAGGGATAGCCAAAAACATTCAGTACTTC
-	TRBJ2-3	TRBV27	-	CASSWDPTDTQYF	TGTGCCAGCAGTTGGGACCCCACAGATACGCAGTATTTT
once	TRBJ1-5	TRBV19	TRBD1	CASTRGGTGGYQPQHF	TGTGCCAGTACCAGGGGAGGGACAGGGGGCTATCAGCCCCAGCATTTT
-	TRBJ2-5	TRBV5-1	-	CASSTPQGFEETQYF	TGCGCCAGCAGCACCCCTCAGGGTTTTGAAGAGACCCAGTACTTC
-	TRBJ1-3	TRBV9	TRBD1	CASSATTGADTIYF	TGTGCCAGCAGCGCTACGACAGGGGCAGACACCATATATTTT
-	TRBJ2-1	TRBV6-5	-	CASRYREGSSYNEQFF	TGTGCCAGCAGATACCGAGAGGGGAGCTCCTACAATGAGCAGTTCTTC
-	TRBJ2-3	TRBV7-6	-	CASSLAEGRNTDTQYF	TGTGCCAGCAGCCTCGCCGAGGGACGGAACACAGATACGCAGTATTTT
-	TRBJ1-2	TRBV14	-	CASSPAGGTNYGYTF	TGTGCCAGCAGCCCGGCGGGTGGAACTAACTATGGCTACACCTTC
once	TRBJ2-4	TRBV7-8	-	CASSLRPPSDGGGKNIQYF	TGTGCCAGCAGCTTAAGACCCCCTTCTGATGGGGGAGGCAAAAACATTCAGTACTTC
-	TRBJ2-5	TRBV5-1	-	CASSFGTEETQYF	TGCGCCAGCAGCTTCGGAACGGAGGAGACCCAGTACTTC
few	TRBJ1-5	TRBV15	-	CATSREGVQPQHF	TGTGCCACCAGCAGAGAGGGGGTTCAGCCCCAGCATTTT
-	TRBJ2-5	TRBV6-6	-	CASSKGNSGDQYF	TGTGCCAGCAGTAAAGGCAACTCTGGGGACCAGTACTTC
-	TRBJ2-3	TRBV18	-	CASSSIADTQYF	TGTGCCAGCTCATCAATAGCAGATACGCAGTATTTT
few	TRBJ1-3	TRBV6-5	-	CASSPDRSLGTIYF	TGTGCCAGCAGCCCCGACAGAAGTTTAGGCACCATATATTTT
-	TRBJ1-6	TRBV19	TRBD1	CASSGGQGNNSPLHF	TGTGCCAGTAGTGGCGGACAGGGAAATAATTCACCCCTCCACTTT
-	TRBJ1-2	TRBV4-3	TRBD1	CASSPSAGQGMNYGYTF	TGCGCCAGCAGCCCATCAGCAGGACAGGGTATGAACTATGGCTACACCTTC
-	TRBJ2-3	TRBV5-1	-	CASSLEGEVDTQYF	TGCGCCAGCAGCTTGGAGGGGGAGGTAGATACGCAGTATTTT
few	TRBJ1-2	TRBV19	-	CASSMEGSYGYTF	TGTGCCAGTAGTATGGAGGGCTCCTATGGCTACACCTTC
few	TRBJ1-1	TRBV5-1	TRBD1	CASSPGQVKNTEAFF	TGCGCCAGCAGCCCTGGACAGGTTAAGAACACTGAAGCTTTCTTT
-	TRBJ1-5	TRBV20-1	-	CSASEGSGQPQHF	TGCAGTGCTAGTGAGGGCAGCGGTCAGCCCCAGCATTTT
-	TRBJ1-1	TRBV5-6	-	CASRYRNTEAFF	TGTGCCAGCAGGTACAGGAACACTGAAGCTTTCTTT
once	TRBJ1-1	TRBV15	-	CATSRDHGGRGTEAFF	TGTGCCACCAGCAGAGATCATGGAGGCAGGGGCACTGAAGCTTTCTTT
-	TRBJ1-1	TRBV29-1	-	CSVDPGATEAFF	TGCAGCGTTGACCCGGGGGCTACTGAAGCTTTCTTT
-	TRBJ2-5	TRBV10-3	-	CAIRPSTGEETQYF	TGTGCCATCAGGCCCTCGACGGGAGAAGAGACCCAGTACTTC
few	TRBJ1-2	TRBV3-1/TRBV3-2	-	CASSQSDRPRWYTF	TGTGCCAGCAGCCAGTCGGACAGACCCCGGTGGTACACCTTC
-	TRBJ1-1	TRBV2	-	CASASSKWGTEAFF	TGTGCCAGCGCCTCCTCTAAATGGGGCACTGAAGCTTTCTTT
few	TRBJ1-1	TRBV2	-	CASSELRATNTEAFF	TGTGCCAGCAGTGAGTTGAGAGCTACGAACACTGAAGCTTTCTTT
-	TRBJ1-1	TRBV6-5	-	CASRYKTGSEAFF	TGTGCCAGCAGGTACAAAACCGGGTCGGAAGCTTTCTTT
-	TRBJ2-5	TRBV5-1	-	CASSPYRDIQETQYF	TGCGCCAGCAGCCCCTATCGGGACATACAAGAGACCCAGTACTTC
few	TRBJ1-1	TRBV3-1/TRBV3-2	TRBD1	CASSHTGQGAFF	TGTGCCAGCAGCCACACGGGACAGGGGGCTTTCTTT
once	TRBJ1-5	TRBV5-6	-	CASSFYGLSGNQPQHF	TGTGCCAGCAGCTTTTACGGGCTCTCAGGCAATCAGCCCCAGCATTTT
-	TRBJ2-4	TRBV11-2	-	CASSLGAKNIQYF	TGTGCCAGCAGTCTCGGGGCCAAAAACATTCAGTACTTC
-	TRBJ2-5	TRBV10-3	TRBD1	CAISEHRGTEQETQYF	TGTGCCATCAGTGAGCATAGGGGGACAGAGCAAGAGACCCAGTACTTC
-	TRBJ2-5	TRBV7-2	-	CASSLTWGPKTQYF	TGTGCCAGCAGCTTAACGTGGGGGCCGAAGACCCAGTACTTC
-	TRBJ2-3	TRBV19	TRBD2	CASKKVAGDINTQYF	TGTGCCAGTAAGAAAGTAGCGGGGGACATAAATACGCAGTATTTT
-	TRBJ2-1	TRBV7-2	TRBD2	CASSPPAGGPGEQFF	TGTGCCAGCAGCCCACCAGCGGGGGGGCCGGGTGAGCAGTTCTTC
-	TRBJ2-2	TRBV24-1	-	CAAEGLSGGELFF	TGTGCCGCCGAAGGGCTATCCGGCGGGGAGCTGTTTTTT